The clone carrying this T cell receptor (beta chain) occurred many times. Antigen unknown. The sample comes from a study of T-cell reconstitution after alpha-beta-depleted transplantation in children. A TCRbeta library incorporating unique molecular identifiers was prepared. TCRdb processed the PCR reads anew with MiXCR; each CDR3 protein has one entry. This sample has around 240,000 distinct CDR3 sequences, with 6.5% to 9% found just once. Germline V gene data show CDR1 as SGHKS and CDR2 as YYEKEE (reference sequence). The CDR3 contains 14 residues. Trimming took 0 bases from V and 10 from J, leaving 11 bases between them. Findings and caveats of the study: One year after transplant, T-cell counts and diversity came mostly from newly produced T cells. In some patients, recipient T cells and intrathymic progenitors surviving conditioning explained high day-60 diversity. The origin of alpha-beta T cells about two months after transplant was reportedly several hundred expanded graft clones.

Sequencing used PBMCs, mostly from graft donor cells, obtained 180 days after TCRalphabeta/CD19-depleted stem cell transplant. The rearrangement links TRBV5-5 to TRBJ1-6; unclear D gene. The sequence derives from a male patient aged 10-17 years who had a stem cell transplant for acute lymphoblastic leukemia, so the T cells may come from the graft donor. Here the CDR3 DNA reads TGTGCCAGCAGCTTGGCGGCAAGCTACTCACCCCTCCACTTT. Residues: CASSLAASYSPLHF.